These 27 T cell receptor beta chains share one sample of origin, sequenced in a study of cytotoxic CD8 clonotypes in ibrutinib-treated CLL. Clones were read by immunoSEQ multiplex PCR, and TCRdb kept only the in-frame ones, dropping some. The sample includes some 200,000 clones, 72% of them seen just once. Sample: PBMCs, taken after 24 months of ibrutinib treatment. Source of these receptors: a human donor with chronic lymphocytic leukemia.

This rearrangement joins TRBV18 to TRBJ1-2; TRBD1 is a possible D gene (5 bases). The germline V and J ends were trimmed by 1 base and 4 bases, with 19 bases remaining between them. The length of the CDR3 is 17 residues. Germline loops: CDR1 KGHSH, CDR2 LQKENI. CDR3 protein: CASSPLLTVAGGYGYTF. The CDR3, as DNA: TGTGCCAGCTCACCACTTCTTACAGTGGCCGGGGGCTATGGCTACACCTTC.

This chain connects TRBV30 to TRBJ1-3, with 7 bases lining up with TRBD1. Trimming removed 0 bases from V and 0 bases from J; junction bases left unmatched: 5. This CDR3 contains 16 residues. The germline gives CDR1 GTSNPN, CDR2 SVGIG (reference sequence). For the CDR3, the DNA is TGTGCCTGGAGTGTACAGGGGATGAGCTCTGGAAACACCATATATTTT. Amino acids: CAWSVQGMSSGNTIYF. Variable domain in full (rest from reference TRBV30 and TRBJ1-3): SQTIHQWPATLVQPVGSPLSLECTVEGTSNPNLYWYRQAAGRGLQLLFYSVGIGQISSEVPQNLSASRPQDRQFILSSKKLLLSDSGFYLCAWSVQGMSSGNTIYFGEGSWLTVV.

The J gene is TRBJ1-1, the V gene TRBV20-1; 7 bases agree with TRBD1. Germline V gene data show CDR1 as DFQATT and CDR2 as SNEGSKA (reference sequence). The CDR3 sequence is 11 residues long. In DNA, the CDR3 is TGCAGGACAAACAGGGGCACTGAAGCTTTCTTT. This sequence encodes CRTNRGTEAFF.

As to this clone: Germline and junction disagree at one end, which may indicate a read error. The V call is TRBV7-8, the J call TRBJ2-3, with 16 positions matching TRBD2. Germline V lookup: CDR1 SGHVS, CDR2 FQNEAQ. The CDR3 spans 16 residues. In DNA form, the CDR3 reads TGTGCCAGCAGCTTAGATCCTGGGACTAGCGGGAGGGCCAGGAATTTT. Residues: CASSLDPGTSGRARNF.

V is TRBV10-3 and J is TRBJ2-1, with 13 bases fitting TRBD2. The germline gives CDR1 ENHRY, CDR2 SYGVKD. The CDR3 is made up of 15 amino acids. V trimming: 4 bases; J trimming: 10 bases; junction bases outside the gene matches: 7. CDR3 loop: CAISAGLAGVGEQFF. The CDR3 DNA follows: TGTGCCATCAGTGCAGGACTAGCGGGAGTTGGCGAGCAGTTCTTC.

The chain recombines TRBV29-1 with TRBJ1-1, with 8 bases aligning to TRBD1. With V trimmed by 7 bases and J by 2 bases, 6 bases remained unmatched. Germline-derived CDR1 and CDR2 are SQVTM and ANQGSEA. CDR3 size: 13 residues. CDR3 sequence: CSGAGTGNTEAFF. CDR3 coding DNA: TGCAGCGGCGCCGGGACAGGAAACACTGAAGCTTTCTTT. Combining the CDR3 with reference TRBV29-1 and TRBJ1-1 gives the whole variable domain SAVISQKPSRDICQRGTSLTIQCQVDSQVTMMFWYRQQPGQSLTLIATANQGSEATYESGFVIDKFPISRPNLTFSTLTVSNMSPEDSSIYLCSGAGTGNTEAFFGQGTRLTVV.

CDR3 amino acids: CASSFLAVQETQYF. Written as DNA, the CDR3 is TGTGCCAGCAGCTTCTTGGCAGTCCAAGAGACCCAGTACTTC. J is TRBJ2-5 and V is TRBV7-8; D gene ambiguous. The CDR3 is 14 residues long. V lost 3 bases to trimming and J lost 1 base, with 9 bases between them. Germline V lookup: CDR1 SGHVS, CDR2 FQNEAQ.

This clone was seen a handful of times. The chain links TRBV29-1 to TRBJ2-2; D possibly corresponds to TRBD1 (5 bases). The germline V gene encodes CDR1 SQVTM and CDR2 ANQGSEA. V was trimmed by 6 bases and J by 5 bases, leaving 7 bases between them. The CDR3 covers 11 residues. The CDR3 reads CSVQGTGELFF. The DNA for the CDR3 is TGCAGCGTGCAGGGTACCGGGGAGCTGTTTTTT.

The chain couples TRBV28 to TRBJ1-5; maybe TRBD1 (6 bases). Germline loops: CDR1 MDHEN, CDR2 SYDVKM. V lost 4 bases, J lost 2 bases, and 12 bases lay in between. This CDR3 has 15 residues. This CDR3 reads CASSSLRGGNQPQHF. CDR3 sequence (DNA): TGTGCCAGCAGTTCTCTTAGGGGGGGCAATCAGCCCCAGCATTTT. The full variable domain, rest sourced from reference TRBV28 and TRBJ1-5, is DVKVTQSSRYLVKRTGEKVFLECVQDMDHENMFWYRQDPGLGLRLIYFSYDVKMKEKGDIPEGYSVSREKKERFSLILESASTNQTSMYLCASSSLRGGNQPQHFGDGTRLSIL.

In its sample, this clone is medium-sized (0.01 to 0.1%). For the CDR3, the DNA is TGTGCCAGCAGTTCAGGGGAAAGTAGCGGGAACAATGAGCAGTTCTTC. Translated, it gives CASSSGESSGNNEQFF. This chain connects TRBV27 to TRBJ2-1, with 8 bases fitting TRBD2. Germline V gene lookup returns CDR1 MNHEY and CDR2 SMNVEV (reference sequence). The CDR3 spans 16 residues. V was pared by 4 bases and J by 5 bases, with 10 bases of the junction left unmatched.

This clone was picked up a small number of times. The CDR3 spells CASSPGQGRGYTF. For the CDR3, the DNA is TGTGCCAGCAGCCCCGGACAGGGCCGTGGCTACACCTTC. The V call is TRBV14, the J call TRBJ1-2, with 8 positions matching TRBD1. This CDR3 has 13 residues. The germline CDR1 and CDR2 sequences are SGHDN and FVKESK. V gave up 4 bases and J gave up 7 bases; unmatched junction bases: 5.

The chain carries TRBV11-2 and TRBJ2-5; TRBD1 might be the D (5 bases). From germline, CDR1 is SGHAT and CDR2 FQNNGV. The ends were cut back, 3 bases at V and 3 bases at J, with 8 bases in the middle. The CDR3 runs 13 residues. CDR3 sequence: CASSFWGEETQYF. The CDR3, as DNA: TGTGCCAGCAGCTTCTGGGGCGAAGAGACCCAGTACTTC.

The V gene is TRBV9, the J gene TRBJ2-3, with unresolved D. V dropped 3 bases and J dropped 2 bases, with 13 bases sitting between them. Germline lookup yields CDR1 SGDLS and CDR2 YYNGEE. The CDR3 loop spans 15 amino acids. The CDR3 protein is CASSAGVTYTDTQYF. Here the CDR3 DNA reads TGTGCCAGCAGCGCTGGAGTGACCTACACAGATACGCAGTATTTT.

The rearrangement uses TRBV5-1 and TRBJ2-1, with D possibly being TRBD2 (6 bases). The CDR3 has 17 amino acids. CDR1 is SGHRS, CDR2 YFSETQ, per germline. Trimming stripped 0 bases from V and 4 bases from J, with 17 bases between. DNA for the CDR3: TGCGCCAGCAGCTTGGTTCTAGCGCGGGGATGGTACAATGAGCAGTTCTTC. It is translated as CASSLVLARGWYNEQFF.

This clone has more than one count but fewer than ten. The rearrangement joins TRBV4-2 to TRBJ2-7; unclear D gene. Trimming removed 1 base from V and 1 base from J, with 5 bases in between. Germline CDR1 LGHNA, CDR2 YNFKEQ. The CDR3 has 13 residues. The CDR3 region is CASSQVRSYEQYF. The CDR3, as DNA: TGTGCCAGCAGCCAAGTACGGTCCTACGAGCAGTACTTC.

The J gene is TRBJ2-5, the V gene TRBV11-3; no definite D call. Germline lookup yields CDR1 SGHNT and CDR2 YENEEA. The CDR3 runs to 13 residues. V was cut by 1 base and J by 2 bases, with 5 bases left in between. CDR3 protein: CASSLGQQETQYF. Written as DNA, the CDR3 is TGTGCCAGCAGCTTAGGTCAGCAAGAGACCCAGTACTTC.

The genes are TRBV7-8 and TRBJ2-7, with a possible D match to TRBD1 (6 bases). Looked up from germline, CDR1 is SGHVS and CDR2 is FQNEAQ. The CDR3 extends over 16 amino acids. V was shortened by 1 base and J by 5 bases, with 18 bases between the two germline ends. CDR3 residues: CASSLEPAGVLHEQYF. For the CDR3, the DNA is TGTGCCAGCAGCTTAGAACCCGCAGGGGTGTTACACGAGCAGTACTTC.

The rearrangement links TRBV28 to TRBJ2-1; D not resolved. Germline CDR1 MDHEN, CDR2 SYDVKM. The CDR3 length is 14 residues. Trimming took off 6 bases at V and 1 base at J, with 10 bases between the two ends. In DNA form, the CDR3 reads TGTGCCAGCAGCCCCGGAGTTTCCTACAATGAGCAGTTCTTC. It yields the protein CASSPGVSYNEQFF.

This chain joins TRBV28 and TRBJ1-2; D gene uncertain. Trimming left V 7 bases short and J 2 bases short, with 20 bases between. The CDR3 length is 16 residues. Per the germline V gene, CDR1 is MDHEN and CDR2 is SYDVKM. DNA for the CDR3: TGTGCCAGCACCCCAAGGAGCGTGGTGACGAACTATGGCTACACCTTC. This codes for CASTPRSVVTNYGYTF.

The CDR3 sequence is CASSVGPTLRGNQPQHF. As DNA, the CDR3 is TGTGCCAGCAGCGTAGGTCCGACCCTGCGGGGCAATCAGCCCCAGCATTTT. The V call is TRBV9, the J call TRBJ1-5; D call uncertain. The CDR3 covers 17 residues. V was cut by 0 bases and J by 2 bases, with 15 bases left in between. Germline assignment: CDR1 SGDLS and CDR2 YYNGEE.

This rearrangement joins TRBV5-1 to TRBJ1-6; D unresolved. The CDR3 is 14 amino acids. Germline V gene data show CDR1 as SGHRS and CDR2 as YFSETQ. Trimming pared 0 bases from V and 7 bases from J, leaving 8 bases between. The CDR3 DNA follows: TGCGCCAGCAGCTTGGGGCCTTCCAATTCACCCCTCCACTTT. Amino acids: CASSLGPSNSPLHF.

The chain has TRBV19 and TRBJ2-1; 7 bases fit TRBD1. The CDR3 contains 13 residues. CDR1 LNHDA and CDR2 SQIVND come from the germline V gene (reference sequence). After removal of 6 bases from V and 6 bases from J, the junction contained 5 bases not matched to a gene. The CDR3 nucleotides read TGTGCCAGTAGAGGGGCAGGGGGCAATGAGCAGTTCTTC. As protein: CASRGAGGNEQFF. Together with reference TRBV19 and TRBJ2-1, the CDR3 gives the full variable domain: DGGITQSPKYLFRKEGQNVTLSCEQNLNHDAMYWYRQDPGQGLRLIYYSQIVNDFQKGDIAEGYSVSREKKESFPLTVTSAQKNPTAFYLCASRGAGGNEQFFGPGTRLTVL.

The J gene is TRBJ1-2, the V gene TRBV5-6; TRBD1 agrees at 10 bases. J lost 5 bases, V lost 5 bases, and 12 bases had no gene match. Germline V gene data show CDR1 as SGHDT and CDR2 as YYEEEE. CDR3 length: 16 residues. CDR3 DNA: TGTGCCAGCAGGAGCCTAACCGGACAGGGGGTGTATGGCTACACCTTC. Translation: CASRSLTGQGVYGYTF.

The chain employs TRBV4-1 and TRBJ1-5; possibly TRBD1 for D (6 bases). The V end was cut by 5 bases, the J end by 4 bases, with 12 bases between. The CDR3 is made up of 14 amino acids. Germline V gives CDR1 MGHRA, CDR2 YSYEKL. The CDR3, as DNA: TGCGCCAGCAGCAAGACAGGACCAAATCAGCCCCAGCATTTT. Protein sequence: CASSKTGPNQPQHF.

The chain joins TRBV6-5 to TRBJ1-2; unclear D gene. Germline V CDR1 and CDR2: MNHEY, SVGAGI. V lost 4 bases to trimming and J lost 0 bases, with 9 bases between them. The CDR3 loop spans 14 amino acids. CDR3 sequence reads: CASSSRHPNYGYTF. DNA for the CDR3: TGTGCCAGCAGTTCCAGGCATCCTAACTATGGCTACACCTTC.

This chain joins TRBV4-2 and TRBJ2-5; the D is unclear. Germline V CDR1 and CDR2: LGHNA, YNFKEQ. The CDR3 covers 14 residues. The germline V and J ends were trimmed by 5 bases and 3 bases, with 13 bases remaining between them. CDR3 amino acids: CASSSIKQEETQYF. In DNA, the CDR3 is TGTGCCAGCAGCTCAATAAAACAAGAAGAGACCCAGTACTTC.

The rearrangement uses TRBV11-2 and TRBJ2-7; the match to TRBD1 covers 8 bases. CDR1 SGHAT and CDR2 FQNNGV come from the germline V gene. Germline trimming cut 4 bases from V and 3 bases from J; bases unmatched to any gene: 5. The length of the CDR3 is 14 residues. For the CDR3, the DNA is TGTGCCAGCAGCTCCTACAGGGGGGTCTACGAGCAGTACTTC. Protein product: CASSSYRGVYEQYF. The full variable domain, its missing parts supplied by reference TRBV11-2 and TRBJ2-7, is EAGVAQSPRYKIIEKRQSVAFWCNPISGHATLYWYQQILGQGPKLLIQFQNNGVVDDSQLPKDRFSAERLKGVDSTLKIQPAKLEDSAVYLCASSSYRGVYEQYFGPGTRLTVT.